Shown below are 4 T cell receptor beta chains from a single sample sequenced in a study of blood T cell repertoires in COVID-19. Only in-frame clones appear in the TCRdb table, and some are missing; sequencing was by immunoSEQ multiplex PCR. The sample has 150,000 to 200,000 clones; roughly 80% are singletons. Sequencing was performed on peripheral blood. Every receptor here comes from a woman aged 25 to 39 with acute or convalescent COVID-19.

The V and J genes are TRBV14 and TRBJ2-1, with 9 nucleotides matching TRBD2. Trimming cost V 6 bases and J 0 bases; bases outside gene matches: 12. CDR1 is SGHDN, CDR2 FVKESK, per germline. The CDR3 consists of 18 residues. DNA for the CDR3: TGTGCCAGCAGTCCCCTGGCTAGCGGGGTGATCTCCTACAATGAGCAGTTCTTC. Its translation: CASSPLASGVISYNEQFF.

The chain recombines TRBV30 with TRBJ2-7, with D unresolved. This CDR3 has 11 amino acids. Germline CDR1 is GTSNPN and CDR2 is SVGIG (reference sequence). V lost 5 bases and J lost 3, with 8 bases in between. CDR3 sequence reads: CAWDRNYEQYF. The CDR3 region has the DNA TGTGCCTGGGATAGAAACTACGAGCAGTACTTC.

The V and J genes are TRBV4-3 and TRBJ1-4; the match to TRBD1 covers 8 bases. The V and J ends lost 4 bases and 3 bases, in that order; junction bases with no gene match: 1. The CDR3 is made up of 14 amino acids. The germline CDR1 and CDR2 sequences are LGHNA and YSLEER. The CDR3 sequence: CASSPGQANEKLFF. CDR3 bases: TGCGCCAGCAGCCCGGGACAGGCTAATGAAAAACTGTTTTTT.

The rearrangement uses TRBV7-9 and TRBJ1-5; 7 nucleotides match TRBD1. Germline CDR1 SEHNR, CDR2 FQNEAQ (reference sequence). The CDR3 is 16 residues long. Trimming cost V 4 bases and J 1 base; bases outside gene matches: 7. CDR3 loop: CASSSDRVRSNQPQHF. The CDR3 DNA reads as TGTGCCAGCAGCTCCGACAGGGTGCGGAGCAATCAGCCCCAGCATTTT.